Listed here are 6 T cell receptor beta chains from one sample, sequenced in a study of T cell changes during pregnancy in multiple sclerosis. Sequencing used immunoSEQ multiplex PCR; TCRdb keeps in-frame clones, though not all of them. The sample consists of some 70,000 clones, approximately 92% of them appearing once. Sequenced here: peripheral blood, sampled in the second trimester of pregnancy. These receptors all come from a female donor in good health, enrolled as a control in a pregnancy study.

The chain joins TRBV7-9 to TRBJ1-5; 7 nucleotides match TRBD1. The V gene end was trimmed by 4 bases and the J gene end by 4 bases; junction bases not matched to a gene: 4. CDR1 is SEHNR and CDR2 is FQNEAQ in the germline V gene (reference sequence). CDR3 length: 14 amino acids. DNA of the CDR3: TGTGCCAGCAGCTCGACAGGGTCTAATCAGCCCCAGCATTTT. Translating gives CASSSTGSNQPQHF.

CDR3: CATSNPRNPNTGELFF. CDR3 nucleotide sequence: TGTGCCACCAGCAACCCGCGGAACCCGAACACCGGGGAGCTGTTTTTT. The V gene is TRBV15, the J gene TRBJ2-2; D unclear. CDR1 and CDR2 (germline): LNHNV, YYDKDF (reference sequence). The CDR3 length is 16 residues. V was pared by 4 bases and J by 0 bases, with 12 bases between.

V is TRBV9 and J is TRBJ1-4; the D gene is possibly TRBD1 (5 bases). V dropped 0 bases and J dropped 2 bases, with 8 bases sitting between them. The CDR3 extends over 15 amino acids. The germline V gene has CDR1 SGDLS and CDR2 YYNGEE. The CDR3 coding sequence is TGTGCCAGCAGCGTAGACGGGACTACTAATGAAAAACTGTTTTTT. Translating gives CASSVDGTTNEKLFF.

The chain carries TRBV5-1 and TRBJ2-2; 8 bases are a match to TRBD1. The CDR3 has 16 amino acids. Germline V gene data show CDR1 as SGHRS and CDR2 as YFSETQ. V was pared by 4 bases and J by 2 bases, with 7 bases of the junction left unmatched. Written as DNA, the CDR3 is TGCGCCAGCAGCACACCGGGACAGGTTAACACCGGGGAGCTGTTTTTT. Its protein product is CASSTPGQVNTGELFF.

The rearrangement joins TRBV9 to TRBJ2-1; 12 bases map to TRBD2. CDR1 is SGDLS and CDR2 is YYNGEE in the germline V gene. CDR3 length: 17 amino acids. V gave up 4 bases and J gave up 4 bases; unmatched junction bases: 9. The CDR3 here is CASSLVGLAGGYNEQFF. CDR3 DNA sequence: TGTGCCAGCAGCTTAGTCGGCCTAGCGGGGGGGTACAATGAGCAGTTCTTC.

As DNA, the CDR3 is TGTGCCAGCAGCTTAGACAGGGGTTGCGAGCAGTACTTC. This encodes CASSLDRGCEQYF. V and J are TRBV7-8 and TRBJ2-7; 7 bases map to TRBD1. This CDR3 comprises 13 residues. The V and J ends lost 1 base and 6 bases, in that order; junction bases with no gene match: 3. The V gene's germline CDR1 is SGHVS and CDR2 FQNEAQ.